This T cell receptor (beta chain) was recovered during a study of molecular identifiers for immune sequencing clone quantification. MiXCR, run by TCRdb on the PCR reads, gives a single entry per CDR3 protein. The data contain 40,000 to 45,000 distinct CDR3 sequences, 15% to 20% of them seen just once; the ten biggest clones take up roughly 1%. This clonotype was observed at least ten times. CDR3 length: 15 amino acids. Trimming removed 7 bases from V and 5 bases from J, with 20 bases in between. The clonotype comes from a human donor in good health. Some libraries in this study had Jurkat cell RNA spiked in. Sequenced input: naive CD8+ T cells from blood, with Jurkat cell RNA spiked in. Documented subset: FACS-sorted CD8+CD4-CCR7+CD45RA+ naive T cells. V gene TRBV12-3 or TRBV12-4 combines with J gene TRBJ2-5; D may be TRBD1 or TRBD2 (7 bases each). The CDR3 DNA is TGTGCCAGCACCGACCTTCAGGGGGGGAGCGAGACCCAGTACTTC. It translates to CASTDLQGGSETQYF.